Following are 4 T cell receptor beta chains from one sample sequenced in a study of T cell responses to AZD1222 COVID-19 vaccine. Sequenced by immunoSEQ multiplex PCR; TCRdb stores in-frame clones only, minus some. Here the sample spans 150,000 to 200,000 clones, 94% being singletons. The sequencing used peripheral blood, collected 28 days after the second AZD1222 dose. The source is an adult who received the AZD1222 COVID-19 vaccine.

The chain is built from TRBV9 and TRBJ2-7; 10 nucleotides match TRBD2. The CDR3 length is 15 residues. Looked up from germline, CDR1 is SGDLS and CDR2 is YYNGEE. Trimming took 5 bases from V and 2 from J; bases not matched to a gene: 7. The CDR3 reads CASSTVGTSAYEQYF. The CDR3 DNA sequence: TGTGCCAGCAGTACCGTGGGGACTAGCGCCTACGAGCAGTACTTC.

This chain's CDR3 is CASSVDNQASGNTIYF. CDR3 coding DNA: TGTGCCAGCAGCGTAGATAATCAAGCTTCTGGAAACACCATATATTTT. The chain recombines TRBV9 with TRBJ1-3; D uncertain. The ends were cut back, 0 bases at V and 1 base at J, with 11 bases in the middle. Germline V gives CDR1 SGDLS, CDR2 YYNGEE. The CDR3 has 16 amino acids.

The V gene is TRBV7-9, the J gene TRBJ1-1; D gene unclear. CDR1 is SEHNR and CDR2 is FQNEAQ in the germline V gene (reference sequence). V was trimmed by 1 base and J by 4 bases, leaving 1 base between them. The CDR3 length is 11 residues. CDR3 bases: TGTGCCAGCAGCTTAGTCACTGAAGCTTTCTTT. Translated: CASSLVTEAFF.

This clone was counted a single time. The chain couples TRBV25-1 to TRBJ2-7; the match to TRBD2 covers 7 bases. The germline gives CDR1 MGHDK, CDR2 SYGVNS. The CDR3 is 14 residues long. V was clipped by 1 base and J by 4 bases; unmatched bases: 4. The CDR3 region has the DNA TGTGCCAGCAGTGAATTGGGACTACAATACGAGCAGTACTTC. It codes for CASSELGLQYEQYF.